This T cell receptor (beta chain) was captured in a study of cytomegalovirus exposure and HLA in healthy donors. The germline gives CDR1 PRHDT, CDR2 FYEKMQ (reference sequence). The length of the CDR3 is 16 residues. Losses at the gene ends were 5 bases for V and 2 bases for J; bases not matched to a gene: 8. As concerns this clone: Its antigen is unknown.

The donors were part of the roughly 130-subject validation cohort, which stood apart from the roughly 680-subject first cohort. General study results and limits: Cytomegalovirus-associated TCR beta chains were listed, numbering some 150. Most TCR sequences were uncommon, yet certain public TCRs appeared in many donors.

Repertoires were generated with immunoSEQ multiplex PCR, while TCRdb's copy carries only in-frame clones and drops some. The sample has some 240,000 clones; over 75% are singletons. Sequencing was carried out using PBMCs. The sequence was obtained from a young woman in good health and CMV-seropositive. The V call is TRBV13, the J call TRBJ2-7; 11 positions match TRBD2. The CDR3 DNA sequence: TGTGCCAGCAGCCCGGCGCAGGGACTAGCGGCCTACGAGCAGTACTTC. Protein sequence: CASSPAQGLAAYEQYF.